The rows below give T cell receptor beta chains drawn from one sample of a study of OX40 agonist ivuxolimab in advanced cancers. Using immunoSEQ multiplex PCR, the repertoire was profiled, and TCRdb retains in-frame clones only, with some absent. This table has about 45,000 clones, 84% appearing once. The material sequenced was CD4+ or CD8+ T cells sorted from blood, taken in a trial of the OX40 agonist ivuxolimab. Receptors originate from an adult with an advanced solid tumor such as melanoma, head and neck, liver or kidney cancer. Both conserved end residues are part of each CDR3. The order of the fields is J gene, V gene, CDR3 length, D gene, clone size, CDR3 protein, CDR3 DNA. D genes are given only for firm matches. A clone size is listed for some rows: how often the clone was seen (once, few, many), or a class if it is expanded.

J gene: TRBJ1-1; V gene: TRBV12-5; CDR3 length: 12; D gene: -; clone size: -; CDR3 protein: CASGLSRVEAFF; CDR3 DNA: TGTGCTAGTGGTTTGTCACGGGTCGAAGCTTTCTTT
J gene: TRBJ2-3; V gene: TRBV27; CDR3 length: 15; D gene: -; clone size: once; CDR3 protein: CASSPPPGIRDTQYF; CDR3 DNA: TGTGCCAGCAGTCCTCCCCCCGGGATTAGAGATACGCAGTATTTT
J gene: TRBJ2-1; V gene: TRBV11-3; CDR3 length: 14; D gene: -; clone size: -; CDR3 protein: CASRETGLNNEQFF; CDR3 DNA: TGTGCCAGCAGGGAAACGGGACTTAACAATGAGCAGTTCTTC
J gene: TRBJ1-2; V gene: TRBV16; CDR3 length: 17; D gene: TRBD1; clone size: -; CDR3 protein: CASSPTGGVHSSYGYTF; CDR3 DNA: TGTGCCAGCAGCCCAACAGGGGGCGTCCATTCTTCTTATGGCTACACCTTC
J gene: TRBJ2-7; V gene: TRBV30; CDR3 length: 13; D gene: -; clone size: -; CDR3 protein: CAWSVVGGDEQYF; CDR3 DNA: TGTGCCTGGAGTGTAGTGGGGGGTGACGAGCAGTACTTC
J gene: TRBJ1-1; V gene: TRBV6-1; CDR3 length: 13; D gene: -; clone size: -; CDR3 protein: CASSLPGSLEAFF; CDR3 DNA: TGTGCCAGCAGTCTGCCGGGGAGCCTAGAAGCTTTCTTT
J gene: TRBJ1-1; V gene: TRBV27; CDR3 length: 14; D gene: TRBD1; clone size: -; CDR3 protein: CASSLSTGQTEAFF; CDR3 DNA: TGTGCCAGCAGTTTATCGACAGGGCAAACTGAAGCTTTCTTT
J gene: TRBJ1-4; V gene: TRBV28; CDR3 length: 13; D gene: -; clone size: -; CDR3 protein: CASSPRGGEKLFF; CDR3 DNA: TGTGCCAGCAGCCCGCGGGGAGGTGAAAAACTGTTTTTT
J gene: TRBJ2-1; V gene: TRBV28; CDR3 length: 13; D gene: -; clone size: -; CDR3 protein: CASIGGGDNEQFF; CDR3 DNA: TGTGCCAGCATTGGCGGCGGAGACAATGAGCAGTTCTTC
J gene: TRBJ1-3; V gene: TRBV7-9; CDR3 length: 16; D gene: TRBD1; clone size: once; CDR3 protein: CASSPRDSFSGNTIYF; CDR3 DNA: TGTGCCAGCAGCCCACGGGACAGTTTCTCTGGAAACACCATATATTTT
J gene: TRBJ2-1; V gene: TRBV27; CDR3 length: 13; D gene: -; clone size: -; CDR3 protein: CASSLVAYNEQFF; CDR3 DNA: TGTGCCAGCAGTTTGGTGGCCTACAATGAGCAGTTCTTC
J gene: TRBJ1-1; V gene: TRBV7-9; CDR3 length: 11; D gene: -; clone size: -; CDR3 protein: CASSSGSEAFF; CDR3 DNA: TGTGCCAGCAGCTCCGGGTCTGAAGCTTTCTTT
J gene: TRBJ2-1; V gene: TRBV4-1; CDR3 length: 16; D gene: TRBD2; clone size: -; CDR3 protein: CASSQVGGGPYNEQFF; CDR3 DNA: TGCGCCAGCAGCCAAGTCGGCGGGGGGCCCTACAATGAGCAGTTCTTC
J gene: TRBJ2-5; V gene: TRBV5-8; CDR3 length: 15; D gene: TRBD1; clone size: few; CDR3 protein: CASSFGRGRGETQYF; CDR3 DNA: TGTGCCAGCAGCTTCGGCAGGGGGAGAGGGGAGACCCAGTACTTC
J gene: TRBJ2-1; V gene: TRBV4-1; CDR3 length: 14; D gene: TRBD2; clone size: -; CDR3 protein: CASSWTSNYNEQFF; CDR3 DNA: TGCGCCAGCAGCTGGACTAGCAATTACAATGAGCAGTTCTTC
J gene: TRBJ1-5; V gene: TRBV19; CDR3 length: 14; D gene: -; clone size: -; CDR3 protein: CASSTAESNQPQHF; CDR3 DNA: TGTGCCAGTAGTACGGCGGAAAGCAATCAGCCCCAGCATTTT
J gene: TRBJ2-3; V gene: TRBV9; CDR3 length: 18; D gene: TRBD2; clone size: -; CDR3 protein: CASSVDPTMAGGPDTQYF; CDR3 DNA: TGTGCCAGCAGCGTAGATCCTACTATGGCGGGGGGGCCAGATACGCAGTATTTT
J gene: TRBJ2-3; V gene: TRBV7-9; CDR3 length: 14; D gene: TRBD1; clone size: -; CDR3 protein: CASSLGQGGDTQYF; CDR3 DNA: TGTGCCAGCAGCTTAGGACAGGGGGGAGATACGCAGTATTTT
J gene: TRBJ2-7; V gene: TRBV5-5; CDR3 length: 12; D gene: -; clone size: many; CDR3 protein: CASSTRGFEQYF; CDR3 DNA: TGTGCCAGCAGCACCCGAGGGTTCGAGCAGTACTTC
J gene: TRBJ2-1; V gene: TRBV6-1; CDR3 length: 18; D gene: -; clone size: -; CDR3 protein: CASSDRTIRISSYNEQFF; CDR3 DNA: TGTGCCAGCAGTGACCGGACTATCCGCATAAGCTCCTACAATGAGCAGTTCTTC
J gene: TRBJ2-3; V gene: TRBV28; CDR3 length: 12; D gene: -; clone size: -; CDR3 protein: CASSLGVDTQYF; CDR3 DNA: TGTGCCAGCAGTTTAGGGGTAGATACGCAGTATTTT
J gene: TRBJ2-3; V gene: TRBV15; CDR3 length: 15; D gene: TRBD2; clone size: -; CDR3 protein: CATSNRLAGPDTQYF; CDR3 DNA: TGTGCCACCAGCAACAGACTAGCGGGTCCAGATACGCAGTATTTT
J gene: TRBJ2-7; V gene: TRBV27; CDR3 length: 15; D gene: TRBD2; clone size: -; CDR3 protein: CASKLGTSAIYEQYF; CDR3 DNA: TGTGCCAGCAAGCTGGGGACTAGCGCGATCTACGAGCAGTACTTC
J gene: TRBJ2-3; V gene: TRBV9; CDR3 length: 10; D gene: -; clone size: -; CDR3 protein: CASSKDRQYF; CDR3 DNA: TGTGCCAGCAGCAAGGACAGGCAGTATTTT
J gene: TRBJ2-1; V gene: TRBV4-1; CDR3 length: 15; D gene: -; clone size: -; CDR3 protein: CASSQGQGFINEQFF; CDR3 DNA: TGCGCCAGCAGCCAAGGGCAGGGGTTTATCAATGAGCAGTTCTTC
J gene: TRBJ2-7; V gene: TRBV5-3; CDR3 length: 14; D gene: -; clone size: -; CDR3 protein: CASSLVGIGYEQYF; CDR3 DNA: TGTGCCAGCAGCTTGGTCGGGATTGGGTACGAGCAGTACTTC
J gene: TRBJ1-2; V gene: TRBV29-1; CDR3 length: 12; D gene: -; clone size: -; CDR3 protein: CSVEDGGYGYTF; CDR3 DNA: TGCAGCGTTGAAGATGGGGGCTATGGCTACACCTTC
J gene: TRBJ2-7; V gene: TRBV5-1; CDR3 length: 13; D gene: -; clone size: -; CDR3 protein: CASSLFGPYEQYF; CDR3 DNA: TGCGCCAGCAGCTTATTCGGTCCATACGAGCAGTACTTC
J gene: TRBJ1-1; V gene: TRBV13; CDR3 length: 14; D gene: TRBD1; clone size: once; CDR3 protein: CASSPQGGRTEAFF; CDR3 DNA: TGTGCCAGCAGCCCCCAGGGGGGGAGGACTGAAGCTTTCTTT
J gene: TRBJ2-7; V gene: TRBV5-4; CDR3 length: 15; D gene: TRBD2; clone size: -; CDR3 protein: CASSGEGLASYEQYF; CDR3 DNA: TGTGCCAGCAGCGGAGAGGGACTAGCGTCCTACGAGCAGTACTTC
J gene: TRBJ2-7; V gene: TRBV19; CDR3 length: 14; D gene: TRBD1; clone size: -; CDR3 protein: CASSMGQGNYEQYF; CDR3 DNA: TGTGCCAGTAGTATGGGACAGGGGAACTACGAGCAGTACTTC
J gene: TRBJ2-5; V gene: TRBV27; CDR3 length: 13; D gene: -; clone size: -; CDR3 protein: CASSLYEGETQYF; CDR3 DNA: TGTGCCAGCAGTTTATATGAGGGAGAGACCCAGTACTTC
J gene: TRBJ2-1; V gene: TRBV28; CDR3 length: 15; D gene: TRBD2; clone size: -; CDR3 protein: CASSRIAGIYNEQFF; CDR3 DNA: TGTGCCAGCAGTCGCATAGCGGGGATCTACAATGAGCAGTTCTTC
J gene: TRBJ2-1; V gene: TRBV10-3; CDR3 length: 13; D gene: -; clone size: -; CDR3 protein: CATRVVLYNEQFF; CDR3 DNA: TGTGCCACCAGGGTGGTTTTGTACAATGAGCAGTTCTTC
J gene: TRBJ2-2; V gene: TRBV7-9; CDR3 length: 14; D gene: TRBD2; clone size: -; CDR3 protein: CASRGTSGTGELFF; CDR3 DNA: TGTGCCAGCAGGGGGACTAGCGGTACCGGGGAGCTGTTTTTT
J gene: TRBJ2-7; V gene: TRBV11-3; CDR3 length: 13; D gene: -; clone size: -; CDR3 protein: CASSLRDPYEQYF; CDR3 DNA: TGTGCCAGCAGCTTGAGGGACCCCTACGAGCAGTACTTC
J gene: TRBJ2-7; V gene: TRBV6-1; CDR3 length: 12; D gene: TRBD1; clone size: -; CDR3 protein: CASRPTGNEQYF; CDR3 DNA: TGTGCCAGCAGACCGACAGGGAATGAGCAGTACTTC
J gene: TRBJ2-1; V gene: TRBV11-2; CDR3 length: 16; D gene: TRBD1; clone size: once; CDR3 protein: CASSFGDRGVDNEQFF; CDR3 DNA: TGTGCCAGCAGCTTCGGAGACAGGGGAGTAGACAATGAGCAGTTCTTC
J gene: TRBJ1-5; V gene: TRBV23-1; CDR3 length: 13; D gene: -; clone size: -; CDR3 protein: CASSQQGNQPQHF; CDR3 DNA: TGCGCCAGCAGTCAACAGGGGAATCAGCCCCAGCATTTT
J gene: TRBJ2-3; V gene: TRBV5-6; CDR3 length: 16; D gene: -; clone size: -; CDR3 protein: CASSLGDYLFTDTQYF; CDR3 DNA: TGTGCCAGCAGCTTGGGTGACTACCTCTTCACAGATACGCAGTATTTT
J gene: TRBJ2-1; V gene: TRBV6-5; CDR3 length: 14; D gene: -; clone size: -; CDR3 protein: CASSYSWEYNEQFF; CDR3 DNA: TGTGCCAGCAGTTACTCGTGGGAATACAATGAGCAGTTCTTC
J gene: TRBJ2-2; V gene: TRBV4-3; CDR3 length: 14; D gene: TRBD2; clone size: -; CDR3 protein: CASRGGESTGELFF; CDR3 DNA: TGCGCCAGCAGGGGGGGGGAGAGCACCGGGGAGCTGTTTTTT
J gene: TRBJ2-7; V gene: TRBV27; CDR3 length: 14; D gene: TRBD2; clone size: -; CDR3 protein: CASSLQGLAGEQYF; CDR3 DNA: TGTGCCAGCAGTTTACAGGGACTAGCAGGCGAGCAGTACTTC
J gene: TRBJ1-1; V gene: TRBV5-1; CDR3 length: 15; D gene: -; clone size: many; CDR3 protein: CASSLAGVLNTEAFF; CDR3 DNA: TGCGCCAGCAGCTTGGCCGGGGTTTTGAACACTGAAGCTTTCTTT
J gene: TRBJ1-1; V gene: TRBV15; CDR3 length: 12; D gene: TRBD1; clone size: -; CDR3 protein: CAIQGLNTEAFF; CDR3 DNA: TGTGCCATACAGGGGCTGAACACTGAAGCTTTCTTT
J gene: TRBJ2-7; V gene: TRBV4-1; CDR3 length: 16; D gene: -; clone size: -; CDR3 protein: CASSQEEGFDSYEQYF; CDR3 DNA: TGCGCCAGCAGCCAAGAGGAGGGATTCGACTCCTACGAGCAGTACTTC
J gene: TRBJ1-2; V gene: TRBV5-6; CDR3 length: 13; D gene: -; clone size: once; CDR3 protein: CASSFIRGYGYTF; CDR3 DNA: TGTGCCAGCAGCTTCATTCGGGGATATGGCTACACCTTC
J gene: TRBJ2-5; V gene: TRBV9; CDR3 length: 14; D gene: -; clone size: -; CDR3 protein: CASSVDGYQETQYF; CDR3 DNA: TGCGCCAGCAGCGTAGACGGGTACCAAGAGACCCAGTACTTC
J gene: TRBJ2-1; V gene: TRBV19; CDR3 length: 15; D gene: -; clone size: few; CDR3 protein: CASSFGTPSYNEQFF; CDR3 DNA: TGTGCCAGTAGTTTCGGGACGCCCTCCTACAATGAGCAGTTCTTC
J gene: TRBJ1-1; V gene: TRBV2; CDR3 length: 10; D gene: -; clone size: -; CDR3 protein: CASRGTEAFF; CDR3 DNA: TGTGCCAGCAGGGGGACTGAAGCTTTCTTT
J gene: TRBJ1-2; V gene: TRBV6-1; CDR3 length: 15; D gene: -; clone size: -; CDR3 protein: CASSEGQGLNYGYTF; CDR3 DNA: TGTGCCAGCAGTGAAGGGCAGGGTCTCAACTATGGCTACACCTTC
J gene: TRBJ2-5; V gene: TRBV9; CDR3 length: 14; D gene: -; clone size: -; CDR3 protein: CASSEGDGQETQYF; CDR3 DNA: TGTGCCAGCAGCGAGGGGGACGGACAAGAGACCCAGTACTTC